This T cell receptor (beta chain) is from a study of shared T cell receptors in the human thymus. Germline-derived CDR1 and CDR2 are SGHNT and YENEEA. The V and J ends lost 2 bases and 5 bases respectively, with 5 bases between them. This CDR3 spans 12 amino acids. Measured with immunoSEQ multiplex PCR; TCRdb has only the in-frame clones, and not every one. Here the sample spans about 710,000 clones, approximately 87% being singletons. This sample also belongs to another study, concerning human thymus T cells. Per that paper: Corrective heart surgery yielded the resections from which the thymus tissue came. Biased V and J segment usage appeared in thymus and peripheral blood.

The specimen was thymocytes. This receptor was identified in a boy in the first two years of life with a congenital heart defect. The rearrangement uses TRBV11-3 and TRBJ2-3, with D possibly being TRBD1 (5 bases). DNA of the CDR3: TGTGCCAGCAGCTTACAGGGAGATACGCAGTATTTT. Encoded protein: CASSLQGDTQYF. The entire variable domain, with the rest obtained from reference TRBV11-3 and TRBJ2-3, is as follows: EAGVVQSPRYKIIEKKQPVAFWCNPISGHNTLYWYLQNLGQGPELLIRYENEEAVDDSQLPKDRFSAERLKGVDSTLKIQPAELGDSAVYLCASSLQGDTQYFGPGTRLTVL.